Presented here are 22 T cell receptor beta chains from one specimen sequenced in a study of T cell responses to AZD1222 COVID-19 vaccine. Assay: immunoSEQ multiplex PCR; the TCRdb copy retains only in-frame clones and omits some. The data hold some 100,000 clones, with approximately 91% observed a single time. The specimen was peripheral blood, collected on day 0 of AZD1222 vaccination. Source of these receptors: an adult in good health.

The chain recombines TRBV28 with TRBJ2-5, with a weak D call TRBD2 (6 bases). This CDR3 has 14 amino acids. The ends were cut back, 2 bases at V and 2 bases at J, with 9 bases in the middle. Germline values: CDR1 MDHEN, CDR2 SYDVKM. The CDR3 DNA sequence: TGTGCCAGCAGTTTACGCGGGGTTCAAGAGACCCAGTACTTC. This translates into CASSLRGVQETQYF.

This chain uses TRBV27 with TRBJ2-7; the match to TRBD2 covers 12 bases. With V trimmed by 3 bases and J by 0 bases, 6 bases remained unmatched. There are 17 residues in the CDR3. Germline V gene data show CDR1 as MNHEY and CDR2 as SMNVEV (reference sequence). The CDR3 here is CASSFRLAGVNSYEQYF. CDR3 in DNA: TGTGCCAGCAGTTTCCGACTAGCGGGGGTCAACTCCTACGAGCAGTACTTC.

The chain is built from TRBV6-5 and TRBJ1-1; D is unclear. Germline CDR1 and CDR2: MNHEY and SVGAGI. The CDR3 extends over 13 amino acids. V lost 11 bases, J lost 1 base, and 14 bases lay in between. Written as DNA, the CDR3 is TGTGCCTGTTACCTGGGGAGGAACACTGAAGCTTTCTTT. It is translated as CACYLGRNTEAFF.

This sequence joins TRBV27 and TRBJ2-2; a weak D match, TRBD2 (5 bases). V lost 7 bases and J lost 1, with 16 bases in between. The CDR3 covers 16 residues. Germline lookup yields CDR1 MNHEY and CDR2 SMNVEV (reference sequence). CDR3 amino acids: CASTGYAGLNTGELFF. The CDR3 DNA follows: TGTGCCAGCACGGGGTATGCGGGTCTGAACACCGGGGAGCTGTTTTTT.

The rearrangement links TRBV6-5 to TRBJ1-4; unclear D gene. Germline values: CDR1 MNHEY, CDR2 SVGAGI. The V end was cut by 0 bases, the J end by 8 bases, with 13 bases between. The CDR3 runs to 15 residues. This chain's CDR3 is CASSYSTSVREKLFF. For the CDR3, the DNA is TGTGCCAGCAGTTACTCGACGAGTGTGAGGGAAAAACTGTTTTTT.

This chain links TRBV28 with TRBJ1-2, with 8 nucleotides matching TRBD1. Germline CDR1 and CDR2: MDHEN and SYDVKM. V lost 4 bases, J lost 4 bases, and 8 bases stayed unmatched. The CDR3 is 15 residues long. CDR3 sequence (DNA): TGTGCCAGCAGTTCGACGGGGACAGGAATCTATGGCTACACCTTC. Protein sequence: CASSSTGTGIYGYTF.

The rearrangement joins TRBV3-1 (or the pseudogene TRBV3-2) to TRBJ2-5; no clear D gene. The CDR3 spans 14 residues. Germline lookup yields CDR1 LGHDT and CDR2 YNNKEL (reference sequence). V lost 5 bases to trimming and J lost 1 base, with 11 bases between them. CDR3 bases: TGTGCCAGCAGCAAGCCCTCGAGCCAAGAGACCCAGTACTTC. Protein: CASSKPSSQETQYF.

This clone was detected once. It is unclear where the CDR3 begins or ends on the DNA, so no DNA is shown, and the CDR3 is as TCRdb lists it. J is TRBJ1-5 and V is TRBV21-1. TRBV21-1 constitutes a pseudogene. Ends included, the CDR3 has 16 residues. CDR3 loop: CASSKRVALGNQPQHF.

V is TRBV11-2 and J is TRBJ1-1; D not certain. Trimming removed 3 bases at V and 8 bases at J, with 13 bases between. Germline-derived CDR1 and CDR2 are SGHAT and FQNNGV. The CDR3 contains 13 residues. Written as DNA, the CDR3 is TGTGCCAGCAGCTTTATCGCCTTGGGGGAAGCTTTCTTT. It yields the protein CASSFIALGEAFF.

As DNA, the CDR3 is TGTGCCAGCTCACCCAGCCTCACAGATACGCAGTATTTT. Its translation: CASSPSLTDTQYF. The V gene is TRBV18, the J gene TRBJ2-3; D is unresolved. The CDR3 runs 13 residues. CDR1 is KGHSH, CDR2 LQKENI, per germline. Trimming took off 3 bases at V and 2 bases at J, with 6 bases between the two ends.

The DNA for the CDR3 is TGTGCCAGCAGTTCAGGGAGTGAGCAGTACTTC. It is translated as CASSSGSEQYF. The V gene is TRBV2, the J gene TRBJ2-7; tentatively, D is TRBD1 or TRBD2 (5 bases each). The V end lost 5 bases, the J end lost 7 bases, and 9 bases lay between the germline ends. Germline lookup yields CDR1 SNHLY and CDR2 FYNNEI. This CDR3 spans 11 amino acids. Based on the CDR3 plus reference TRBV2 and TRBJ2-7, the full variable domain is EPEVTQTPSHQVTQMGQEVILRCVPISNHLYFYWYRQILGQKVEFLVSFYNNEISEKSEIFDDQFSVERPDGSNFTLKIRSTKLEDSAMYFCASSSGSEQYFGPGTRLTVT.

The rearrangement joins TRBV19 to TRBJ2-7; possibly TRBD2 for D (5 bases). Trimming stripped 1 base from V and 3 bases from J, with 10 bases between. The germline V gene encodes CDR1 LNHDA and CDR2 SQIVND (reference sequence). This CDR3 contains 14 residues. The CDR3 protein is CASSIVYGDYEQYF. The CDR3 DNA reads TGTGCCAGTAGTATAGTTTACGGGGACTACGAGCAGTACTTC.

The chain uses TRBV27 and TRBJ2-2, with a weak D call TRBD1 (6 bases). Germline V CDR1 and CDR2: MNHEY, SMNVEV (reference sequence). Trimming took off 5 bases at V and 1 base at J, with 8 bases between the two ends. The length of the CDR3 is 14 residues. The DNA of the CDR3 is TGTGCCAGCAGTACGGGACAGAACACCGGGGAGCTGTTTTTT. It yields the protein CASSTGQNTGELFF.

In this sample, this clone turned up once. The chain links TRBV12-3 or TRBV12-4 to TRBJ1-2; D call uncertain. The CDR3 extends over 13 amino acids. V was pared by 6 bases and J by 7 bases, with 15 bases between. This chain's CDR3 is CASSPDGQSGYTF. As DNA, the CDR3 is TGTGCCAGCAGCCCGGACGGGCAGTCTGGCTACACCTTC.

V usage is TRBV9 and J usage is TRBJ2-1, with 7 bases lining up with TRBD2. This CDR3 is built from 17 residues. Unmatched junction bases numbered 9, after V lost 0 bases and J lost 3 bases. CDR1 and CDR2 (germline): SGDLS, YYNGEE. CDR3 bases: TGTGCCAGCAGCGTAGTTGGGGCGGGAGAAGGCTACAATGAGCAGTTCTTC. This translates into CASSVVGAGEGYNEQFF. The full variable domain, completed using reference TRBV9 and TRBJ2-1, is DSGVTQTPKHLITATGQRVTLRCSPRSGDLSVYWYQQSLDQGLQFLIQYYNGEERAKGNILERFSAQQFPDLHSELNLSSLELGDSALYFCASSVVGAGEGYNEQFFGPGTRLTVL.

The J gene is TRBJ2-7, the V gene TRBV6-1; 10 bases match TRBD2. There are 14 residues in the CDR3. With V trimmed by 3 bases and J by 6 bases, 5 bases remained unmatched. Germline lookup yields CDR1 MNHNS and CDR2 SASEGT. The CDR3 loop is CASSDLRLAGEQYF. In DNA, the CDR3 is TGTGCCAGCAGTGATCTCAGACTAGCGGGCGAGCAGTACTTC.

This chain connects TRBV5-1 to TRBJ1-2; no reliable D call. The CDR3 consists of 13 residues. Germline loops: CDR1 SGHRS, CDR2 YFSETQ. V lost 0 bases and J 4 bases, leaving 7 bases between the germline ends. The CDR3 sequence is CASSLDRRYGYTF. CDR3 nucleotides: TGCGCCAGCAGCTTGGACCGGCGCTATGGCTACACCTTC.

J is TRBJ2-5 and V is TRBV3-1 (or the pseudogene TRBV3-2); 14 bases align to TRBD2. CDR1 LGHDT and CDR2 YNNKEL come from the germline V gene (reference sequence). The ends lost 3 bases at V and 4 bases at J; junction bases unmatched: 10. The CDR3 is 18 amino acids. CDR3 loop: CASSQRFQTSGGGETQYF. The CDR3 DNA follows: TGTGCCAGCAGCCAGAGATTTCAGACTAGCGGGGGGGGAGAGACCCAGTACTTC.

The rearrangement joins TRBV5-1 to TRBJ1-2; 7 bases line up with TRBD1. The CDR3 contains 18 residues. The trim removed 0 bases at V and 3 bases at J, leaving 14 bases unmatched. In germline, CDR1 is SGHRS, CDR2 YFSETQ. In nucleotides, the CDR3 is TGCGCCAGCAGCTTGGGGAACAGGGGCCGCTCTGCTCACTATGGCTACACCTTC. Encoded protein: CASSLGNRGRSAHYGYTF.

This clone appeared once. The rearrangement links TRBV4-1 to TRBJ2-5, with 7 nucleotides matching TRBD1. Germline V gene sequence: CDR1 MGHRA, CDR2 YSYEKL. V gave up 2 bases and J gave up 2 bases; unmatched junction bases: 8. CDR3 length: 16 amino acids. CDR3 amino acids: CASSQINRGIQETQYF. DNA for the CDR3: TGCGCCAGCAGCCAAATAAACAGGGGTATACAAGAGACCCAGTACTTC.

As to this clone: This same CDR3 is encoded by further DNA sequences in the sample. The chain has TRBV5-1 and TRBJ2-3; maybe TRBD1 (6 bases). The CDR3 is made up of 14 amino acids. The germline V gene encodes CDR1 SGHRS and CDR2 YFSETQ. The V end lost 0 bases, the J end lost 2 bases, and 7 bases lay between the germline ends. The CDR3 sequence: CASSLGQDTDTQYF. The CDR3 bases are TGCGCCAGCAGCTTGGGACAGGACACAGATACGCAGTATTTT.

This clone has only a few counts. The CDR3 DNA reads TGTGCCAGCAGCGTCTCCACACAGGATTTATCCTACGAGCAGTACTTC. It encodes CASSVSTQDLSYEQYF. V gene TRBV9 combines with J gene TRBJ2-7; D may be TRBD1 (5 bases). The CDR3 length is 16 residues. Germline V gene sequence: CDR1 SGDLS, CDR2 YYNGEE. V lost 2 bases and J 1 base, leaving 16 bases between the germline ends.